The count of the clone carrying this T cell receptor beta chain is one. Its antigen is as yet unknown. The data were obtained in a study of T cells in Graves' hyperthyroidism and ophthalmopathy. Study observations and caveats: For ophthalmopathy, model prediction preceded onset by a median around 7 months. Ophthalmopathy was separated from stable hyperthyroidism by a 13 V-J model.

The PBMCs were sourced from fresh peripheral blood (10 ml). Trimming took off 5 bases at V and 0 bases at J, with 11 bases between the two ends. Germline V gene lookup returns CDR1 MNHEY and CDR2 SVGEGT. CDR3 size: 14 residues. Using RNA transcripts as the source, TCR beta CDR3 regions were amplified. The HTBI set primed first-round TCR CDR3 RT-PCR. TCRdb re-analysed the multiplex PCR reads in MiXCR, keeping a single row per CDR3 protein. The data show about 600,000 distinct CDR3 sequences, 13% to 15% seen once. The specimen was blood. The chain combines TRBV6-2 or TRBV6-3 with TRBJ2-7; a weak D match, TRBD2 (5 bases). The receptor was derived from a woman aged 50 to 65 with Graves' ophthalmopathy. CDR3 nucleotides: TGTGCCAGCAGTGTAGGGAGAGTCTCCTACGAGCAGTACTTC. As protein: CASSVGRVSYEQYF.